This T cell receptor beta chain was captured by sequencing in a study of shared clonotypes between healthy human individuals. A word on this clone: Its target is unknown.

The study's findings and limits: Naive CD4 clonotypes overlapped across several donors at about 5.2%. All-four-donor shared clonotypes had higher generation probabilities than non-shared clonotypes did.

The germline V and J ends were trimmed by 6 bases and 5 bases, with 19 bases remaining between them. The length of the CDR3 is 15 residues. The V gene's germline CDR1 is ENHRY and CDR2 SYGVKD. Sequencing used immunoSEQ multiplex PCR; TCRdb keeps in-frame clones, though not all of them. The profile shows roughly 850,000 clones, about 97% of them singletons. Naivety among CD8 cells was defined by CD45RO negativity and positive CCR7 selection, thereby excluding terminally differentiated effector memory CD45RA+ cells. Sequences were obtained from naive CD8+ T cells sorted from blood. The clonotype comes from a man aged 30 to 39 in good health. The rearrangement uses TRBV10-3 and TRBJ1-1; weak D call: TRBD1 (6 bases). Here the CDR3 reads CAISARGRVGTEAFF. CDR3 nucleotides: TGTGCCATCAGCGCCAGGGGCAGGGTGGGGACTGAAGCTTTCTTT.